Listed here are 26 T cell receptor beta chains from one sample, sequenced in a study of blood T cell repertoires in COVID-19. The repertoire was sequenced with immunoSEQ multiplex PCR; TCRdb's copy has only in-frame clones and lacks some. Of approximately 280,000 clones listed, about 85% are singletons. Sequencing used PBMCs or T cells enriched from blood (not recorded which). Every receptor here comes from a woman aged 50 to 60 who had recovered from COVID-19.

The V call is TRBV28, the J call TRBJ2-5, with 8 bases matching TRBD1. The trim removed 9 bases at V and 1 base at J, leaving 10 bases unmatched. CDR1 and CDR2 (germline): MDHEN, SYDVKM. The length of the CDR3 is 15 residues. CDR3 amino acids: CASYRNTGGQETQYF. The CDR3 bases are TGTGCCAGTTATCGTAATACAGGGGGCCAAGAGACCCAGTACTTC.

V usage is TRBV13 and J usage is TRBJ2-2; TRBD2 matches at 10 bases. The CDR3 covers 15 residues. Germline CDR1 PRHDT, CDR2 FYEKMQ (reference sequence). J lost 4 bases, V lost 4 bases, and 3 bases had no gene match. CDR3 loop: CASSWRTSGTGELFF. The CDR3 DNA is TGTGCCAGCAGCTGGAGGACTAGCGGCACCGGGGAGCTGTTTTTT.

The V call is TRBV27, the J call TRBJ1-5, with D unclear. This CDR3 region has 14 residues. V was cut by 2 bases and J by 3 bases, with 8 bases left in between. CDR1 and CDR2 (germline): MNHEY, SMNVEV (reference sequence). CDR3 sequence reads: CASSLSRPNQPQHF. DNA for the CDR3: TGTGCCAGCAGTTTAAGCAGGCCCAATCAGCCCCAGCATTTT.

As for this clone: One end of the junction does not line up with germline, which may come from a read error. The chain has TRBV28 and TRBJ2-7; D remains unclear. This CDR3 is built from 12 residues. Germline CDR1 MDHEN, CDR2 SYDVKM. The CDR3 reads CASSLNGQRRHF. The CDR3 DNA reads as TGTGCCAGCAGTTTAAATGGTCAGAGGAGACACTTC.

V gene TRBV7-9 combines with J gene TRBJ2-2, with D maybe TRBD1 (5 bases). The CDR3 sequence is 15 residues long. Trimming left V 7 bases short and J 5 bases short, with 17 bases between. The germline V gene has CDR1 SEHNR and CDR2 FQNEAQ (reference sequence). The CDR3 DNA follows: TGTGCCAGCACCCCAAGGGGTGGCGTGACCGGGGAGCTGTTTTTT. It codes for CASTPRGGVTGELFF.

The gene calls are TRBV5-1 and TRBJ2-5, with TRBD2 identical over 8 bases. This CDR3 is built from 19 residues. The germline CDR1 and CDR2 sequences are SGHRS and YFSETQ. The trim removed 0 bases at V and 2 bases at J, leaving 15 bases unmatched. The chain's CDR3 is CASSLEPIGYGGGQETQYF. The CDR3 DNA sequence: TGCGCCAGCAGCTTGGAACCCATAGGTTACGGGGGGGGGCAAGAGACCCAGTACTTC.

The CDR3 sequence is CASSQVGGSYEQYF. The DNA of the CDR3 is TGTGCCAGCAGCCAAGTGGGGGGCTCCTACGAGCAGTACTTC. The rearrangement links TRBV3-1 (or the pseudogene TRBV3-2) to TRBJ2-7, with a tentative D call TRBD2 (6 bases). V was clipped by 1 base and J by 0 bases, with 7 bases between them. Germline V lookup: CDR1 LGHDT, CDR2 YNNKEL (reference sequence). The CDR3 has 14 residues.

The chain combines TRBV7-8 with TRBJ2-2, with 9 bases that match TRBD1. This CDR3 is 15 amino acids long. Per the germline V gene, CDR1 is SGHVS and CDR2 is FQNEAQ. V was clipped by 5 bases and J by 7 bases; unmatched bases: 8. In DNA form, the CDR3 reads TGTGCCAGCAGCCCCGGACAGGGGAATGGCGGGGAGCTGTTTTTT. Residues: CASSPGQGNGGELFF.

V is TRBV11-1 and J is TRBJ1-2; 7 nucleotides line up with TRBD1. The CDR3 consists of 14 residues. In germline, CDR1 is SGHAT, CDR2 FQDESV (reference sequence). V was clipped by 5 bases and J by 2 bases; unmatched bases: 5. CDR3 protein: CASSQIQGNYGYTF. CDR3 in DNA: TGTGCCAGCAGCCAGATACAGGGGAACTATGGCTACACCTTC.

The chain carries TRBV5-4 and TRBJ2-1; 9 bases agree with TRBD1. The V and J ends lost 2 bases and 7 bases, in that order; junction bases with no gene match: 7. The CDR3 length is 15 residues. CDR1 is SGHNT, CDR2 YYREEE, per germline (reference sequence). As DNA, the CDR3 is TGTGCCAGCAGCTTAGACAGGGGGGCTAGGAATGAGCAGTTCTTC. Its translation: CASSLDRGARNEQFF. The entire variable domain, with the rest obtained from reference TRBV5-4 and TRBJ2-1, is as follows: ETGVTQSPTHLIKTRGQQVTLRCSSQSGHNTVSWYQQALGQGPQFIFQYYREEENGRGNFPPRFSGLQFPNYSSELNVNALELDDSALYLCASSLDRGARNEQFFGPGTRLTVL.

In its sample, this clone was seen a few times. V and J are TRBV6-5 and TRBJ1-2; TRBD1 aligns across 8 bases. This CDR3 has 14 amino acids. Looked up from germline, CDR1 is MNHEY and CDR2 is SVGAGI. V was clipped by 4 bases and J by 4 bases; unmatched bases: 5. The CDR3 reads CASSLRTGSYGYTF. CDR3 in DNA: TGTGCCAGCAGTTTAAGGACAGGGAGCTATGGCTACACCTTC.

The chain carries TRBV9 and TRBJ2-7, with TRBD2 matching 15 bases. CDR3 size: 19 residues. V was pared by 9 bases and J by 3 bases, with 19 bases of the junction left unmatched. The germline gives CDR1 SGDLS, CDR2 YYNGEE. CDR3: CATQDRTSGGALRDYEQYF. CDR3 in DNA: TGTGCCACCCAGGACCGGACTAGCGGGGGGGCCCTAAGAGACTACGAGCAGTACTTC.

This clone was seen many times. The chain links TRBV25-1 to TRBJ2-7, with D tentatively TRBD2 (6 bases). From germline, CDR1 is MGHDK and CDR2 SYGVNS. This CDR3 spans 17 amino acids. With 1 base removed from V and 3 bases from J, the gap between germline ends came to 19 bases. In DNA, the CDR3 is TGTGCCAGCAGTGAATCGGGTGAACTAGCTCTTCTCTACGAGCAGTACTTC. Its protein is CASSESGELALLYEQYF.

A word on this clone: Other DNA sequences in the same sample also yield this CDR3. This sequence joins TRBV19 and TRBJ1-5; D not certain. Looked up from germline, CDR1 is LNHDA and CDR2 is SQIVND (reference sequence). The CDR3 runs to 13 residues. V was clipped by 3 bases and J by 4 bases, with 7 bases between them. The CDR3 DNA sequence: TGTGCCAGTAGTATTGCCGGGAATCAGCCCCAGCATTTT. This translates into CASSIAGNQPQHF.

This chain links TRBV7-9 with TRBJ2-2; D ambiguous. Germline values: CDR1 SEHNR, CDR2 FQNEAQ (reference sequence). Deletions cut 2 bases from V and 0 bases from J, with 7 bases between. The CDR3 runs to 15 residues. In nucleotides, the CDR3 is TGTGCCAGCAGCTTATCGTTTCCGAACACCGGGGAGCTGTTTTTT. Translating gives CASSLSFPNTGELFF.

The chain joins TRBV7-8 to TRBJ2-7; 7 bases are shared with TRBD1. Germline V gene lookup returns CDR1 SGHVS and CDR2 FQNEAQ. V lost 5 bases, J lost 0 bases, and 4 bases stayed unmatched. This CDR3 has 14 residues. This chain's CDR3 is CASSEGTDSYEQYF. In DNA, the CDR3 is TGTGCCAGCAGCGAGGGGACAGACTCCTACGAGCAGTACTTC.

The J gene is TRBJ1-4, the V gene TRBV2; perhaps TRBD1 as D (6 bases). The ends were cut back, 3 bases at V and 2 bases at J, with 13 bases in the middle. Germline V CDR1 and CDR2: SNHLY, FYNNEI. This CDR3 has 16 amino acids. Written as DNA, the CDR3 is TGTGCCAGCAGTGAGGGGGGGCGCATCACTAATGAAAAACTGTTTTTT. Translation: CASSEGGRITNEKLFF.

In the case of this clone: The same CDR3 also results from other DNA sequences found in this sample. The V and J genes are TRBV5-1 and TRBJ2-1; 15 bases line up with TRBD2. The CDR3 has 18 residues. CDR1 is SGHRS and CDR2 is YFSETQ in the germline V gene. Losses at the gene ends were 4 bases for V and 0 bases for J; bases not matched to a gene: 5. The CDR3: CASSPGLAGGRSYNEQFF. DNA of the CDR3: TGCGCCAGCAGCCCGGGACTAGCGGGGGGACGCTCCTACAATGAGCAGTTCTTC.

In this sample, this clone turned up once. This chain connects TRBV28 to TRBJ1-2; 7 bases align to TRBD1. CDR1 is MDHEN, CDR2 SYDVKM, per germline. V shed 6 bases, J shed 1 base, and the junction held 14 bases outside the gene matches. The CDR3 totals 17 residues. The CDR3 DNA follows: TGTGCCAGCAGGCCTACACGACAGGGATTTGGTAACTATGGCTACACCTTC. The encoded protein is CASRPTRQGFGNYGYTF.

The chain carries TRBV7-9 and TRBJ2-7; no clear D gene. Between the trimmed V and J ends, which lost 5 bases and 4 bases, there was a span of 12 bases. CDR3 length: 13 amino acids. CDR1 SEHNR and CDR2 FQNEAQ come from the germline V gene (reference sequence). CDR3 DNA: TGTGCCAGCAGCATAGACACCTCGTACGAGCAGTACTTC. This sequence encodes CASSIDTSYEQYF.

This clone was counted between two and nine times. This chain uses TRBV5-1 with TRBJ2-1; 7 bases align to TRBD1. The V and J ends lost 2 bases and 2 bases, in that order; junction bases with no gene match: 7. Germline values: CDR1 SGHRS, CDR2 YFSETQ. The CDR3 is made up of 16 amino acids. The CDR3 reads CASSLGQAPTYNEQFF. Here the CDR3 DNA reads TGCGCCAGCAGCTTAGGACAGGCTCCAACCTACAATGAGCAGTTCTTC.

This CDR3 is CASSLVRGQPQHF. CDR3 DNA sequence: TGTGCCAGCAGTTTGGTTCGGGGTCAGCCCCAGCATTTT. The rearrangement joins TRBV28 to TRBJ1-5; D is unclear. This CDR3 has 13 residues. V lost 3 bases to trimming and J lost 6 bases, with 9 bases between them. Looked up from germline, CDR1 is MDHEN and CDR2 is SYDVKM.

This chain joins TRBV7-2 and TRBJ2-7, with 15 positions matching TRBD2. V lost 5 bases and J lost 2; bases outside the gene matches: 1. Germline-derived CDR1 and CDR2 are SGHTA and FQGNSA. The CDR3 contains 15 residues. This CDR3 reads CASSRTSGGAYEQYF. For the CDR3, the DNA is TGTGCCAGCAGCCGGACTAGCGGGGGGGCCTACGAGCAGTACTTC.

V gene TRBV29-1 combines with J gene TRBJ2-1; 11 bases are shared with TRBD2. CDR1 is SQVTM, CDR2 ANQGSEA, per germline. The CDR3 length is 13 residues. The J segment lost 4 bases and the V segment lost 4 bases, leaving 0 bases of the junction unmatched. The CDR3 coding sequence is TGCAGCGTTGGGACTAGCGGGTACAATGAGCAGTTCTTC. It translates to CSVGTSGYNEQFF.

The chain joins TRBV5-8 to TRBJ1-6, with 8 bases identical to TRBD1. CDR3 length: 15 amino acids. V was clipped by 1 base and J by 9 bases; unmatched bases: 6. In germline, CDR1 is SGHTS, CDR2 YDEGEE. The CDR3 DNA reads TGTGCCAGCAGCTTGACCGGGACAGGAAGTTCACCCCTCCACTTT. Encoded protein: CASSLTGTGSSPLHF.

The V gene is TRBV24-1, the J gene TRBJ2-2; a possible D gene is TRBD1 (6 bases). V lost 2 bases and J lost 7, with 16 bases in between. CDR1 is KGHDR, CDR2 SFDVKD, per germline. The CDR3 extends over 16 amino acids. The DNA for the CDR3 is TGTGCCACCAGTGATTCCCCAGGGGCTGGGGTCGGGGAGCTGTTTTTT. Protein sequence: CATSDSPGAGVGELFF.